The sequence of this T cell receptor beta chain was determined in a study of blood T cell repertoires in COVID-19. For the study at large: The United States, Italy and Spain were the sources of the acute and convalescent COVID-19 samples. T cells, B-cell-depleted T cells, or PBMCs provided the cDNA or gDNA that served as material.

In the original workflow: Nucleated cell number was recorded as an estimate derived from reference gene primer amplification. Using immunoSEQ multiplex PCR, the repertoire was profiled, and TCRdb retains in-frame clones only, with some absent. That table gives V, J and clone size, and the DNA gave D and trimming. The repertoire holds approximately 300,000 clones, with around 86% as singletons. Specimen: peripheral blood. The source is a man in his fifties or sixties with active or convalescent COVID-19.

CDR3 DNA: TGTGCCATCAGTGAGTGGGGACAGGGGTCCTACGAGCAGTACTTC. Translating it yields CAISEWGQGSYEQYF. This chain uses TRBV10-3 with TRBJ2-7, with 10 bases fitting TRBD1. This CDR3 spans 15 amino acids. The germline V gene encodes CDR1 ENHRY and CDR2 SYGVKD. Trimming cost V 1 base and J 1 base; bases outside gene matches: 1.